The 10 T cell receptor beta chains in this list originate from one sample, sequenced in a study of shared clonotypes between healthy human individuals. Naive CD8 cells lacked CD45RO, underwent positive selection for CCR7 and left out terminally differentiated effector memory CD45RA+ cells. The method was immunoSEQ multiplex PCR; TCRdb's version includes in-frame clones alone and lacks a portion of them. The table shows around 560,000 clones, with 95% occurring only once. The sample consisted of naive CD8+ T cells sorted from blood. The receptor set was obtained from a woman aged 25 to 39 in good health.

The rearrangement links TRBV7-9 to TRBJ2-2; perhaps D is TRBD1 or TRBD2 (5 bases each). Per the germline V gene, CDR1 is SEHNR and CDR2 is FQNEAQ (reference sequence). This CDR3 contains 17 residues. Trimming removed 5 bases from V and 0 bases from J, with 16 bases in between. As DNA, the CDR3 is TGTGCCAGCAGCGGATTTACCGGGACCACGAACACCGGGGAGCTGTTTTTT. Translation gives CASSGFTGTTNTGELFF.

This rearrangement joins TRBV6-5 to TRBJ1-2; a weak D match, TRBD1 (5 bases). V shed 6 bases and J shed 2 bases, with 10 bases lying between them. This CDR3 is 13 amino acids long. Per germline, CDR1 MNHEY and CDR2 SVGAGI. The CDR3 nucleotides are TGTGCCAGCAGGGGGACGGAAAACTATGGCTACACCTTC. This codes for CASRGTENYGYTF.

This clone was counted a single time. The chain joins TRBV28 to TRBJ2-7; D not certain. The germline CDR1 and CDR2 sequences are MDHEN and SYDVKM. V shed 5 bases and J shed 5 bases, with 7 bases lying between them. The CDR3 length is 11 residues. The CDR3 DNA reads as TGTGCCAGCAGTCTAACAGACGAGCAGTACTTC. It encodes CASSLTDEQYF. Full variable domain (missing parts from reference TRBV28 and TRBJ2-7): DVKVTQSSRYLVKRTGEKVFLECVQDMDHENMFWYRQDPGLGLRLIYFSYDVKMKEKGDIPEGYSVSREKKERFSLILESASTNQTSMYLCASSLTDEQYFGPGTRLTVT.

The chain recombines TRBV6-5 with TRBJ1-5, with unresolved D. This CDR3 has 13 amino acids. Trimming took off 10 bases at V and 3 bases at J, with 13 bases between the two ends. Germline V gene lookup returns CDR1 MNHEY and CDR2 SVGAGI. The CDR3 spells CATSPGVNQPQHF. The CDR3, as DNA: TGTGCCACGAGTCCAGGAGTCAATCAGCCCCAGCATTTT.

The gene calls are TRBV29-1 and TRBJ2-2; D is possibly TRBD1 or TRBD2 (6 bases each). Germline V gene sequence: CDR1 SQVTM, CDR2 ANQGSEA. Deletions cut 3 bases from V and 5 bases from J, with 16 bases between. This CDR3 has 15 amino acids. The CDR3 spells CSVEWRDTRTGELFF. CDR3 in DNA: TGCAGCGTTGAGTGGAGGGACACCCGAACCGGGGAGCTGTTTTTT.

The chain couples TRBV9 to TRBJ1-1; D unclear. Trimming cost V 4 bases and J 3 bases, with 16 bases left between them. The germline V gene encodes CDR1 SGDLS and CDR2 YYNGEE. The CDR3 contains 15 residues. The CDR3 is CASSPRLEADTEAFF. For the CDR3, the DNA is TGTGCCAGCAGCCCTCGCCTAGAAGCAGACACTGAAGCTTTCTTT. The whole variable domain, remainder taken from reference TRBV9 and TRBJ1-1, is DSGVTQTPKHLITATGQRVTLRCSPRSGDLSVYWYQQSLDQGLQFLIQYYNGEERAKGNILERFSAQQFPDLHSELNLSSLELGDSALYFCASSPRLEADTEAFFGQGTRLTVV.

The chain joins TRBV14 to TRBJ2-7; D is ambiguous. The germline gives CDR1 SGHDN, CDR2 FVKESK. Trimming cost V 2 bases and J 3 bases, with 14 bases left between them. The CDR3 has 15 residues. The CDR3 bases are TGTGCCAGCAGCCAATTTAGGTCGGCAGGCTACGAGCAGTACTTC. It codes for CASSQFRSAGYEQYF.

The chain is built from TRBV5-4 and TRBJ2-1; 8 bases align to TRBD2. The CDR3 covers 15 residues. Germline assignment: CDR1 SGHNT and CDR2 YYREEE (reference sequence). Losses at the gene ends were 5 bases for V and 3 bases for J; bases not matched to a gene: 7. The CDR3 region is CASSFTAGGYNEQFF. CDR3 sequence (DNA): TGTGCCAGCAGTTTTACTGCGGGAGGCTACAATGAGCAGTTCTTC.

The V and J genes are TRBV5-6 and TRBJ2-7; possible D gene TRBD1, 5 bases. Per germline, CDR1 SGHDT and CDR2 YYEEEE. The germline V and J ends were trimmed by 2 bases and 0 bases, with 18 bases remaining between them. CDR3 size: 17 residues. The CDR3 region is CASSFRVRVESSYEQYF. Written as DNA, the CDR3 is TGTGCCAGCAGCTTCCGGGTCAGGGTTGAGAGCTCCTACGAGCAGTACTTC. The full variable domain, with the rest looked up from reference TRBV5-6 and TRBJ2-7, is DAGVTQSPTHLIKTRGQQVTLRCSPKSGHDTVSWYQQALGQGPQFIFQYYEEEERQRGNFPDRFSGHQFPNYSSELNVNALLLGDSALYLCASSFRVRVESSYEQYFGPGTRLTVT.

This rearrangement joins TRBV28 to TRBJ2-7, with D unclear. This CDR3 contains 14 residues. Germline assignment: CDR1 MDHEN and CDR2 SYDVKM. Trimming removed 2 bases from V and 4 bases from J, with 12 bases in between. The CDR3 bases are TGTGCCAGCAGTTTAGAAGTCCTGATTTACGAGCAGTACTTC. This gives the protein CASSLEVLIYEQYF.